The 22 T cell receptor beta chains reported below all come from one sample, sequenced in a study of T cells in Graves' hyperthyroidism and ophthalmopathy. Researchers took RNA transcripts and amplified the TCR beta CDR3 regions from them. First-round RT-PCR targeting the TCR CDR3 was performed with the HTBI primer set. TCRdb used MiXCR to reprocess the multiplex PCR reads, holding one entry per CDR3 protein. This sample carries 300,000 to 400,000 distinct CDR3 sequences, around 20% of them seen once, and the ten largest clones take 50% to 65%. The sample was blood. These TCRs come from a woman aged 45-60 years with Graves' hyperthyroidism.

The V and J genes are TRBV18 and TRBJ1-5; the D gene is possibly TRBD1 (6 bases). CDR1 and CDR2 from the germline V gene are KGHSH and LQKENI. This CDR3 has 16 amino acids. V lost 1 base to trimming and J lost 3 bases, with 13 bases between them. The CDR3 bases are TGTGCCAGCTCACCACAGTCAGGGGCCGCCAATCAGCCCCAGCATTTT. Its translation: CASSPQSGAANQPQHF.

This rearrangement joins TRBV10-1 to TRBJ1-1; D is perhaps TRBD1 (6 bases). In germline, CDR1 is WNHNN, CDR2 SYGVQD (reference sequence). The length of the CDR3 is 13 residues. V was shortened by 3 bases and J by 6 bases, with 11 bases between the two germline ends. The CDR3 protein is CASSEGGRAEAFF. As DNA, the CDR3 is TGCGCCAGCAGTGAAGGGGGTCGGGCTGAAGCTTTCTTT.

This chain joins TRBV10-3 and TRBJ2-3; D is unresolved. Germline CDR1 ENHRY, CDR2 SYGVKD. V dropped 10 bases and J dropped 2 bases, with 16 bases sitting between them. The CDR3 loop spans 14 amino acids. The CDR3 DNA sequence: TGTGCCACCTTAGCCTTCTCTCTCACAGATACGCAGTATTTT. Translated: CATLAFSLTDTQYF.

The chain uses TRBV5-5 and TRBJ2-7; no clear D. CDR1 and CDR2 from the germline V gene are SGHKS and YYEKEE (reference sequence). The CDR3 runs to 14 residues. Trimming removed 0 bases at V and 7 bases at J, with 14 bases between. CDR3 DNA sequence: TGTGCCAGCAGCTTGGCCACAGTACAAGTGGAGCAGTACTTC. Amino acids: CASSLATVQVEQYF.

This clonotype was found a few times. J is TRBJ1-5 and V is TRBV12-3 or TRBV12-4; D is possibly TRBD1 (6 bases). The V gene lost 10 bases and the J gene lost 3 bases, with 19 bases spanning the gap. CDR3 length equals 15 residues. The CDR3 loop is CANRLGGGFNQPQHF. The CDR3 DNA reads as TGTGCCAACAGGTTAGGGGGGGGCTTCAATCAGCCCCAGCATTTT.

The sample holds many counts of this clonotype. V usage is TRBV15 and J usage is TRBJ2-1; the D is unclear. V was pared by 3 bases and J by 2 bases, with 2 bases between. Germline V gene lookup returns CDR1 LNHNV and CDR2 YYDKDF (reference sequence). CDR3 size: 12 residues. The CDR3 here is CATSRAYNEQFF. As DNA, the CDR3 is TGTGCCACCAGCAGGGCCTACAATGAGCAGTTCTTC.

This clonotype was recorded at least ten times. This chain uses TRBV6-1 with TRBJ2-2; D unresolved. The V end was cut by 5 bases, the J end by 7 bases, with 8 bases between. Looked up from germline, CDR1 is MNHNS and CDR2 is SASEGT. CDR3 size: 12 residues. As DNA, the CDR3 is TGTGCCAGCAGTCCCCTCGGCGGGGAGCTGTTTTTT. It yields the protein CASSPLGGELFF.

The chain joins TRBV10-2 to TRBJ1-1; D is unresolved. Germline values: CDR1 WSHSY, CDR2 SAAADI. This CDR3 comprises 13 residues. V dropped 6 bases and J dropped 8 bases, with 16 bases sitting between them. For the CDR3, the DNA is TGCGCCAGCAGCTTACCGAACCGGGCCGAAGCTTTCTTT. This sequence encodes CASSLPNRAEAFF.

The chain combines TRBV5-6 with TRBJ1-5, with unresolved D. This CDR3 is built from 17 residues. V lost 1 base, J lost 0 bases, and 14 bases lay in between. Germline V CDR1 and CDR2: SGHDT, YYEEEE. CDR3 in DNA: TGTGCCAGCAGCTTGAAATACGGCGTTTATAGCAATCAGCCCCAGCATTTT. It is translated as CASSLKYGVYSNQPQHF.

This clonotype was detected a few times. This CDR3 reads CSARAPTGTGELFF. The CDR3 bases are TGCAGTGCTAGAGCCCCGACAGGCACCGGGGAGCTGTTTTTT. The chain recombines TRBV20-1 with TRBJ2-2, with a tentative D call TRBD1 (6 bases). The CDR3 length is 14 residues. Per the germline V gene, CDR1 is DFQATT and CDR2 is SNEGSKA (reference sequence). V lost 1 base, J lost 4 bases, and 10 bases lay in between.

This clonotype was seen many times. The V call is TRBV28, the J call TRBJ2-1; TRBD2 matches at 10 bases. The CDR3 extends over 16 amino acids. Per germline, CDR1 MDHEN and CDR2 SYDVKM. The V gene end was trimmed by 4 bases and the J gene end by 4 bases; junction bases not matched to a gene: 7. CDR3 sequence reads: CASSSPSGRSYNEQFF. CDR3 nucleotide sequence: TGTGCCAGCAGTTCGCCTAGCGGGAGATCATACAATGAGCAGTTCTTC.

This clonotype was detected a few times. It may be a read error: a sequence one base away is much more abundant. The rearrangement links TRBV24-1 to TRBJ2-1; TRBD1 matches at 9 bases. The germline gives CDR1 KGHDR, CDR2 SFDVKD. The length of the CDR3 is 14 residues. V trimming: 8 bases; J trimming: 3 bases; junction bases outside the gene matches: 4. The CDR3 region has the DNA TGTGCCACCAAAGGGACAGGGCTCTACAATGAGCAGTTCTTC. Residues: CATKGTGLYNEQFF.

The chain combines TRBV9 with TRBJ2-1; TRBD1 matches at 7 bases. The CDR3 is 13 residues long. Losses at the gene ends were 2 bases for V and 4 bases for J; bases not matched to a gene: 0. Germline CDR1 and CDR2: SGDLS and YYNGEE. The DNA of the CDR3 is TGTGCCAGCAGCGTGGGACAGTACAATGAGCAGTTCTTC. It codes for CASSVGQYNEQFF.

This clonotype was counted ten times or more. The chain recombines TRBV5-1 with TRBJ2-1; tentative D call: TRBD1 (6 bases). Looked up from germline, CDR1 is SGHRS and CDR2 is YFSETQ. V was trimmed by 3 bases and J by 7 bases, leaving 14 bases between them. This CDR3 is built from 14 residues. DNA for the CDR3: TGCGCCAGCAGCTCTGGACAGAGAAGGAATGAGCAGTTCTTC. Its protein product is CASSSGQRRNEQFF.

The chain has TRBV2 and TRBJ1-1; D gene uncertain. This CDR3 is built from 14 residues. Per germline, CDR1 SNHLY and CDR2 FYNNEI. V was trimmed by 2 bases and J by 4 bases, leaving 11 bases between them. CDR3 nucleotide sequence: TGTGCCAGCAGTGAAAGGGCAACGGGCACTGAAGCTTTCTTT. It yields the protein CASSERATGTEAFF. Full variable domain (missing parts from reference TRBV2 and TRBJ1-1): EPEVTQTPSHQVTQMGQEVILRCVPISNHLYFYWYRQILGQKVEFLVSFYNNEISEKSEIFDDQFSVERPDGSNFTLKIRSTKLEDSAMYFCASSERATGTEAFFGQGTRLTVV.

The table lists this clonotype with many counts. J is TRBJ1-1 and V is TRBV7-8; D unclear. This CDR3 has 14 residues. V lost 2 bases to trimming and J lost 3 bases, with 10 bases between them. Per germline, CDR1 SGHVS and CDR2 FQNEAQ. The CDR3 is CASSLTHGDTEAFF. The CDR3 DNA follows: TGTGCCAGCAGCTTAACGCATGGGGACACTGAAGCTTTCTTT.

This rearrangement joins TRBV30 to TRBJ1-5; D ambiguous. The CDR3 covers 15 residues. The V gene lost 0 bases and the J gene lost 7 bases, with 16 bases spanning the gap. From germline, CDR1 is GTSNPN and CDR2 SVGIG (reference sequence). CDR3 sequence (DNA): TGTGCCTGGAGTGTAGGAGGCAGGCCGGGACAGCCCCAGCATTTT. Translating it yields CAWSVGGRPGQPQHF.

This clonotype was counted ten times or more. The chain employs TRBV7-9 and TRBJ2-5; perhaps D is TRBD1 or TRBD2 (6 bases each). The V gene's germline CDR1 is SEHNR and CDR2 FQNEAQ (reference sequence). The CDR3 loop spans 15 amino acids. V was clipped by 4 bases and J by 5 bases, with 17 bases between them. Here the CDR3 DNA reads TGTGCCAGCAGCTATCAACACACGGGGGCCGAGACCCAGTACTTC. Translated, it gives CASSYQHTGAETQYF.

This clonotype was detected only a few times. This sequence joins TRBV6-5 and TRBJ2-7; TRBD2 is a possible D gene (6 bases). This CDR3 region has 15 residues. The V end lost 0 bases, the J end lost 3 bases, and 12 bases lay between the germline ends. In germline, CDR1 is MNHEY, CDR2 SVGAGI. CDR3: CASSYSTEGLYEQYF. The CDR3 DNA is TGTGCCAGCAGTTACTCGACGGAGGGACTCTACGAGCAGTACTTC.

Regarding this clonotype: Given a much more abundant clone one base away, this may be a read error. The chain is built from TRBV28 and TRBJ2-7; 7 bases map to TRBD1. This CDR3 is 13 amino acids long. The germline V gene has CDR1 MDHEN and CDR2 SYDVKM. V gave up 2 bases and J gave up 5 bases; unmatched junction bases: 3. CDR3 sequence: CASSLITGDEQYF. As DNA, the CDR3 is TGTGCCAGCAGTTTAATCACAGGGGACGAGCAGTACTTC.

This clonotype was counted at least ten times. The chain uses TRBV28 and TRBJ1-5; D not certain. The CDR3 length is 12 residues. The germline V gene has CDR1 MDHEN and CDR2 SYDVKM. The germline V and J ends were trimmed by 9 bases and 2 bases, with 8 bases remaining between them. The DNA for the CDR3 is TGTGCCAGTACCCCCGGCAATCAGCCCCAGCATTTT. Its translation is CASTPGNQPQHF. The full variable domain, its missing parts supplied by reference TRBV28 and TRBJ1-5, is DVKVTQSSRYLVKRTGEKVFLECVQDMDHENMFWYRQDPGLGLRLIYFSYDVKMKEKGDIPEGYSVSREKKERFSLILESASTNQTSMYLCASTPGNQPQHFGDGTRLSIL.

This clonotype was seen repeatedly, ten times or more. This sequence joins TRBV30 and TRBJ1-1; D is uncertain. This CDR3 has 13 residues. V lost 4 bases and J lost 2, with 11 bases in between. Germline CDR1 GTSNPN, CDR2 SVGIG (reference sequence). The CDR3 coding sequence is TGTGCCTGGACCCCCCGGGGAAACACTGAAGCTTTCTTT. Its translation is CAWTPRGNTEAFF.